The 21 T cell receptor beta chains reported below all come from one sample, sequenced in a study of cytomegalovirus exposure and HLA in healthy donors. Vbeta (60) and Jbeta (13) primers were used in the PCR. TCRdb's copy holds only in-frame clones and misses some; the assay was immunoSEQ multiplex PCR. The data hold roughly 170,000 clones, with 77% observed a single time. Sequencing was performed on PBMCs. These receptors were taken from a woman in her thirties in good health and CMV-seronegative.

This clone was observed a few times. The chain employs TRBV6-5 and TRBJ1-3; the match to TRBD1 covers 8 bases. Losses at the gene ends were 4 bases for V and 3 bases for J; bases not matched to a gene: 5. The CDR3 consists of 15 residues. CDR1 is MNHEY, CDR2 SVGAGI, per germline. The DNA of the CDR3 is TGTGCCAGCAGTTCCCTAGGGACAGGTGGAAACACCATATATTTT. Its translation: CASSSLGTGGNTIYF.

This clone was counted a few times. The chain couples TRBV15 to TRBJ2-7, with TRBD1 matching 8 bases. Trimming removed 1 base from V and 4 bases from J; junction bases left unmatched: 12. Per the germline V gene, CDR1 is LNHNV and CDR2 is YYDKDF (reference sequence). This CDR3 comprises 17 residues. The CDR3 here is CATSRGPSGGMDYEQYF. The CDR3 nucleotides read TGTGCCACCAGCAGAGGACCTTCAGGGGGCATGGATTACGAGCAGTACTTC.

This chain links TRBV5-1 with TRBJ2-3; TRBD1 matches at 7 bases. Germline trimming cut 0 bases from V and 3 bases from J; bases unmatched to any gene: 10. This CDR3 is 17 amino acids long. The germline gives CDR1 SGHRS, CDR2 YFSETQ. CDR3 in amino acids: CASSLARDSRGTDTQYF. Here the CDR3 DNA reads TGCGCCAGCAGCTTGGCTAGGGACAGTCGAGGGACAGATACGCAGTATTTT.

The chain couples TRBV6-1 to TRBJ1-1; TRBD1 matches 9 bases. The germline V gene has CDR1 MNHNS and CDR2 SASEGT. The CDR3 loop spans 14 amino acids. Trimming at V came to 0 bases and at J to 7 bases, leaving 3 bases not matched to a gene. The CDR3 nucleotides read TGTGCCAGCAGTGAAGCGAGGACAGGGGATGAAGCTTTCTTT. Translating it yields CASSEARTGDEAFF.

CDR3 sequence reads: CASSRGRGGYTF. CDR3 sequence (DNA): TGTGCCAGCTCCCGAGGCAGGGGGGGCTACACCTTC. The chain recombines TRBV18 with TRBJ1-2; TRBD1 matches 7 bases. The V gene end was trimmed by 6 bases and the J gene end by 8 bases; junction bases not matched to a gene: 6. The CDR3 sequence is 12 residues long. The germline V gene encodes CDR1 KGHSH and CDR2 LQKENI.

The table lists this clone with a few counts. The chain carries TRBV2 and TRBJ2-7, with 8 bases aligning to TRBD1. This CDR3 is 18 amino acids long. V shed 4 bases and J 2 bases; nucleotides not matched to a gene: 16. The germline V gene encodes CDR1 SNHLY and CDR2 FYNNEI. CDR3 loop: CASSVPRRGRGPTYEQYF. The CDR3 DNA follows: TGTGCCAGCAGTGTCCCCCGTCGAGGCAGGGGGCCTACCTACGAGCAGTACTTC. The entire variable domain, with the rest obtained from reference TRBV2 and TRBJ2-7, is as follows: EPEVTQTPSHQVTQMGQEVILRCVPISNHLYFYWYRQILGQKVEFLVSFYNNEISEKSEIFDDQFSVERPDGSNFTLKIRSTKLEDSAMYFCASSVPRRGRGPTYEQYFGPGTRLTVT.

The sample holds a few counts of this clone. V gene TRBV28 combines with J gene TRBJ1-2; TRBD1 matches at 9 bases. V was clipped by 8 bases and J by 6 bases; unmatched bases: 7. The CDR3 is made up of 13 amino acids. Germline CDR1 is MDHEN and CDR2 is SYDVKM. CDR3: CASLRTGDDGYTF. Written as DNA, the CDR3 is TGTGCCAGCTTACGGACAGGGGATGATGGCTACACCTTC.

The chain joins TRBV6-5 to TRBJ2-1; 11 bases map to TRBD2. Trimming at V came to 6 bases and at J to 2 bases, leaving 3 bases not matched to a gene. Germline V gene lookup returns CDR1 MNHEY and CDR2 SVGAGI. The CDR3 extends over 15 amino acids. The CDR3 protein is CASRTSGMPYNEQFF. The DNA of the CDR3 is TGTGCCAGCAGGACTAGCGGGATGCCCTACAATGAGCAGTTCTTC.

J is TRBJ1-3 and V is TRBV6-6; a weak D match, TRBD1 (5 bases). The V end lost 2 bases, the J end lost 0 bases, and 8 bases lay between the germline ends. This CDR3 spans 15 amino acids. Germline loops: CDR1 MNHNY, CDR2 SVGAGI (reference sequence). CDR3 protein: CASSYRQFSGNTIYF. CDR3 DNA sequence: TGTGCCAGCAGTTACCGACAGTTCTCTGGAAACACCATATATTTT.

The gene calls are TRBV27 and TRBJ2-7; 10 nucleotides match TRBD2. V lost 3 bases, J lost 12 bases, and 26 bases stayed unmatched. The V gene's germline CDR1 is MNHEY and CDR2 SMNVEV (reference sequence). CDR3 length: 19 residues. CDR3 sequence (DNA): TGTGCCAGCAGTTTCCCCGCCGGGGGAAAAAGCGGGAGGGCTTGGGGTGGGTACTTC. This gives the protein CASSFPAGGKSGRAWGGYF.

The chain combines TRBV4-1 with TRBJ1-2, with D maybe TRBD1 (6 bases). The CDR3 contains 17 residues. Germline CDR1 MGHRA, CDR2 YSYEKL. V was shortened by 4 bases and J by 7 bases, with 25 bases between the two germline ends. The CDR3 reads CASSPDPTGSRVLGYTF. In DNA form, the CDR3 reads TGCGCCAGCAGCCCCGATCCTACAGGGAGCCGGGTTCTTGGCTACACCTTC.

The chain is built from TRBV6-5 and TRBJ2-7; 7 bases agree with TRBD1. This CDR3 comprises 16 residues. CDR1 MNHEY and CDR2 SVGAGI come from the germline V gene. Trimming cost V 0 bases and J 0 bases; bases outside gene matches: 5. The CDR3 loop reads CASSYSTGATSYEQYF. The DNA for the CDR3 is TGTGCCAGCAGTTACTCAACAGGGGCGACCTCCTACGAGCAGTACTTC.

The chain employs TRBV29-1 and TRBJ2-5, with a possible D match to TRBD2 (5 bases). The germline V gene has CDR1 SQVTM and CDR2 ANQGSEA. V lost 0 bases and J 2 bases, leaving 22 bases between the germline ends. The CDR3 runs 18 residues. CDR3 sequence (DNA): TGCAGCGTTGAAGACGCAAGGAGAGGGCGGACCGCACAAGAGACCCAGTACTTC. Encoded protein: CSVEDARRGRTAQETQYF.

The CDR3 nucleotides read TGTGCCTGGAGTGTACTCCATAGCACAGATACGCAGTATTTT. This translates into CAWSVLHSTDTQYF. The chain recombines TRBV30 with TRBJ2-3; D is undetermined. V gave up 0 bases and J gave up 0 bases, with 7 bases separating them. This CDR3 contains 14 residues. CDR1 GTSNPN and CDR2 SVGIG come from the germline V gene (reference sequence).

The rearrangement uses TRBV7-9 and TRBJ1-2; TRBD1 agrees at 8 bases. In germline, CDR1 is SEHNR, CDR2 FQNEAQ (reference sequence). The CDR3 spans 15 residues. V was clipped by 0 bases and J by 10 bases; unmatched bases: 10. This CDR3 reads CASSLAAGGILVYTF. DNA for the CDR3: TGTGCCAGCAGCTTAGCGGCAGGGGGCATTTTGGTCTACACCTTC. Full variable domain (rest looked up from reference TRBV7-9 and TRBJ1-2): DTGVSQNPRHKITKRGQNVTFRCDPISEHNRLYWYRQTLGQGPEFLTYFQNEAQLEKSRLLSDRFSAERPKGSFSTLEIQRTEQGDSAMYLCASSLAAGGILVYTFGSGTRLTVV.

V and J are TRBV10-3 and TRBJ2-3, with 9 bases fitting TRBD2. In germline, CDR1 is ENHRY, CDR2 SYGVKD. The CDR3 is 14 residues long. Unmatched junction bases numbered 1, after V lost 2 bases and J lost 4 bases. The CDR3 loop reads CAISEAGGADTQYF. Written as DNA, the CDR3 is TGTGCCATCAGTGAGGCGGGAGGGGCAGATACGCAGTATTTT.

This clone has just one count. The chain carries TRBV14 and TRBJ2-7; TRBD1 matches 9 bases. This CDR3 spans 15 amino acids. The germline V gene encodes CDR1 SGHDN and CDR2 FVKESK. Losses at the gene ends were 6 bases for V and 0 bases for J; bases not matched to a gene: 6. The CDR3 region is CASRRTGGGSYEQYF. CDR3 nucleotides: TGTGCCAGCAGACGAACAGGGGGCGGCTCCTACGAGCAGTACTTC.

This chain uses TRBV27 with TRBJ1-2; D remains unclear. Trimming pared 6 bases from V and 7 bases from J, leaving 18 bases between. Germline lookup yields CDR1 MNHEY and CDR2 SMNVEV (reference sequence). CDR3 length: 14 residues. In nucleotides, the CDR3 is TGTGCCAGCAGCCCCTTTGAAGTCGGAGGTGGCTACACCTTC. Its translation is CASSPFEVGGGYTF.

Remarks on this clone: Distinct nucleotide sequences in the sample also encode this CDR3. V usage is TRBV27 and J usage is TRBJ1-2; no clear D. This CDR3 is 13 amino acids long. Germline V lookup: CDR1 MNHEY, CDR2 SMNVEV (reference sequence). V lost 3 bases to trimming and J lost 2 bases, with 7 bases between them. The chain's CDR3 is CASSLGGNYGYTF. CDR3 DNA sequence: TGTGCCAGCAGTTTGGGAGGGAACTATGGCTACACCTTC.

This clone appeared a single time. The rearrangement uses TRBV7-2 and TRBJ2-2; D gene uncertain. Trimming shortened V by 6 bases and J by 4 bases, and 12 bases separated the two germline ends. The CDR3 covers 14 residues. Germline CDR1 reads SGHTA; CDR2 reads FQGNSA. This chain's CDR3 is CASRPVVATGELFF. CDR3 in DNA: TGTGCCAGCAGACCCGTGGTAGCCACCGGGGAGCTGTTTTTT.

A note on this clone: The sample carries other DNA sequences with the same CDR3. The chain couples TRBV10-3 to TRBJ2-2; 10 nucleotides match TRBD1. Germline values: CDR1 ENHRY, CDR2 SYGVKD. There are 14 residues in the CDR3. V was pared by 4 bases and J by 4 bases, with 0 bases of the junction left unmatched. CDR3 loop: CAISGTGGTGELFF. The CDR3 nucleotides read TGTGCCATCAGTGGGACAGGGGGCACCGGGGAGCTGTTTTTT.